This paragraph reports one TCR beta chain. This sample is drawn from a study of CDR3 diversity in severe acne. This CDR3 has 15 residues. V lost 3 bases and J 4 bases, leaving 13 bases between the germline ends. TCRdb re-analysed the PCR reads in MiXCR, keeping a single row per CDR3 protein. The sample shows tens of thousands of distinct CDR3 sequences, 51% of them seen only once. This TCR was sampled from a male donor in good health, without acne. This rearrangement joins TRBV12-3 or TRBV12-4 to TRBJ1-5; no firm D call. Source material: blood. The chain's CDR3 is CASSFGAGGNQPQHF. The CDR3 DNA reads as TGTGCCAGCAGTTTCGGTGCAGGCGGAAATCAGCCCCAGCATTTT.